What follows are 28 T cell receptor beta chains derived from one specimen sequenced in a study of blood T cell repertoires in COVID-19. The protocol was immunoSEQ multiplex PCR, while the TCRdb copy is restricted to in-frame clones and leaves out a portion. This sample has 160,000 or so clones, with 82% found just once. Specimen: PBMCs or T cells enriched from blood (not recorded which). These receptors originate from a man aged 60 to 75 who had recovered from COVID-19.

This chain joins TRBV12-3 or TRBV12-4 and TRBJ2-3, with 8 positions matching TRBD2. The CDR3 covers 13 residues. J was trimmed by 0 bases and V by 11 bases; bases with no gene match: 4. The CDR3 region is CAVSGGSTDTQYF. DNA for the CDR3: TGTGCCGTGAGCGGGGGAAGCACAGATACGCAGTATTTT.

The count of this clone is one. The V call is TRBV3-1 (or the pseudogene TRBV3-2), the J call TRBJ2-2; tentative D call: TRBD1 (5 bases). The CDR3 totals 17 residues. Trimming removed 1 base from V and 1 base from J, with 13 bases in between. CDR1 is LGHDT and CDR2 is YNNKEL in the germline V gene (reference sequence). The CDR3 reads CASSQGGSGLNTGELFF. The CDR3, as DNA: TGTGCCAGCAGCCAAGGGGGTTCAGGGTTGAACACCGGGGAGCTGTTTTTT.

V usage is TRBV19 and J usage is TRBJ2-6; D is possibly TRBD2 (6 bases). V was clipped by 11 bases and J by 4 bases, with 21 bases between them. The CDR3 loop spans 16 amino acids. CDR1 and CDR2 from the germline V gene are LNHDA and SQIVND (reference sequence). The CDR3 DNA reads TGTGCCGTACACGGGGGATGGGCTTCCGGGGCCAACGTCCTGACTTTC. Translation gives CAVHGGWASGANVLTF.

CDR3 coding DNA: TGCGCCAGCAGCCAAGTTACAGGGTGGTACCAAGAGACCCAGTACTTC. As protein: CASSQVTGWYQETQYF. The gene calls are TRBV4-1 and TRBJ2-5; weak D call: TRBD1 (6 bases). Germline values: CDR1 MGHRA, CDR2 YSYEKL. V lost 1 base and J lost 0, with 12 bases in between. The CDR3 has 16 amino acids.

This clone was recorded many times. This rearrangement joins TRBV6-2 or TRBV6-3 to TRBJ2-5, with D perhaps matching TRBD2 (6 bases). The V and J ends lost 4 bases and 4 bases respectively, with 16 bases between them. The germline gives CDR1 MNHEY, CDR2 SVGEGT. The CDR3 has 15 residues. CDR3 loop: CASSSALGRRETQYF. The CDR3 DNA is TGTGCCAGCAGTTCCGCGCTGGGGAGGAGAGAGACCCAGTACTTC.

The chain uses TRBV4-2 and TRBJ2-3; tentatively, D is TRBD1 (6 bases). Germline V gene sequence: CDR1 LGHNA, CDR2 YNFKEQ. The V and J ends lost 1 base and 2 bases respectively, with 13 bases between them. The CDR3 spans 16 residues. The CDR3 nucleotides read TGTGCCAGCAGCCAAGTGACAGGAGGAACCACAGATACGCAGTATTTT. It codes for CASSQVTGGTTDTQYF.

The chain joins TRBV30 to TRBJ2-1, with 7 bases aligning to TRBD1. The germline CDR1 and CDR2 sequences are GTSNPN and SVGIG (reference sequence). The length of the CDR3 is 15 residues. Losses at the gene ends were 3 bases for V and 2 bases for J; bases not matched to a gene: 7. Here the CDR3 reads CAWRKGQGAYNEQFF. In DNA, the CDR3 is TGTGCCTGGAGAAAGGGGCAGGGGGCCTACAATGAGCAGTTCTTC.

Ten or more counts support this clone. J is TRBJ2-7 and V is TRBV7-8; D gene ambiguous. Germline CDR1 and CDR2: SGHVS and FQNEAQ. The CDR3 runs to 11 residues. Trimming cost V 6 bases and J 5 bases, with 8 bases left between them. For the CDR3, the DNA is TGTGCCAGCAGGGTAGTCGACGAGCAGTACTTC. This gives the protein CASRVVDEQYF.

The chain has TRBV6-1 and TRBJ2-7; TRBD2 matches at 11 bases. This CDR3 contains 15 residues. In germline, CDR1 is MNHNS, CDR2 SASEGT. Germline trimming cut 0 bases from V and 3 bases from J; bases unmatched to any gene: 1. CDR3: CASSEAGTSGYEQYF. The CDR3 DNA reads TGTGCCAGCAGTGAAGCGGGGACTAGCGGCTACGAGCAGTACTTC.

The chain couples TRBV19 to TRBJ2-7; a weak D match, TRBD2 (6 bases). Germline CDR1 is LNHDA and CDR2 is SQIVND (reference sequence). The CDR3 has 15 residues. V was cut by 1 base and J by 2 bases, with 12 bases left in between. The CDR3 here is CASSIVTSPPYEQYF. As DNA, the CDR3 is TGTGCCAGTAGTATAGTAACTAGCCCACCCTACGAGCAGTACTTC.

The genes are TRBV2 and TRBJ1-2; D is ambiguous. The CDR3 has 13 residues. Trimming removed 3 bases from V and 2 bases from J, with 7 bases in between. Germline V gives CDR1 SNHLY, CDR2 FYNNEI. The CDR3 DNA sequence: TGTGCCAGCAGTGATATCTCGAACTATGGCTACACCTTC. The encoded protein is CASSDISNYGYTF.

V gene TRBV30 combines with J gene TRBJ1-1; perhaps TRBD1 as D (6 bases). Deletions cut 6 bases from V and 5 bases from J, with 10 bases between. This CDR3 has 11 residues. The V gene's germline CDR1 is GTSNPN and CDR2 SVGIG (reference sequence). The CDR3 bases are TGTGCCTGCCTCAGGGGAACTGAAGCTTTCTTT. Its translation is CACLRGTEAFF. Full variable domain (rest looked up from reference TRBV30 and TRBJ1-1): SQTIHQWPATLVQPVGSPLSLECTVEGTSNPNLYWYRQAAGRGLQLLFYSVGIGQISSEVPQNLSASRPQDRQFILSSKKLLLSDSGFYLCACLRGTEAFFGQGTRLTVV.

The rearrangement uses TRBV30 and TRBJ2-7; D remains unclear. This CDR3 comprises 11 residues. Deletions cut 2 bases from V and 3 bases from J, with 5 bases between. Per the germline V gene, CDR1 is GTSNPN and CDR2 is SVGIG (reference sequence). CDR3 region: CAWSQNYEQYF. In DNA, the CDR3 is TGTGCCTGGAGTCAAAACTACGAGCAGTACTTC.

This chain uses TRBV5-1 with TRBJ1-5; D call uncertain. CDR1 and CDR2 (germline): SGHRS, YFSETQ. V was cut by 4 bases and J by 1 base, with 6 bases left in between. The CDR3 is 13 residues long. The CDR3: CASSPQSNQPQHF. For the CDR3, the DNA is TGCGCCAGCAGCCCACAGAGCAATCAGCCCCAGCATTTT.

This clone appeared a single time. The rearrangement links TRBV9 to TRBJ2-3; perhaps TRBD1 as D (7 bases). Germline V gene data show CDR1 as SGDLS and CDR2 as YYNGEE. Trimming pared 0 bases from V and 2 bases from J, leaving 13 bases between. The CDR3 has 16 amino acids. The CDR3 loop is CASSVAPGGITDTQYF. In DNA, the CDR3 is TGTGCCAGCAGCGTAGCTCCAGGGGGGATCACAGATACGCAGTATTTT.

The gene calls are TRBV30 and TRBJ1-5; 9 nucleotides align to TRBD1. The trim removed 2 bases at V and 6 bases at J, leaving 5 bases unmatched. The CDR3 sequence is 14 residues long. The V gene's germline CDR1 is GTSNPN and CDR2 SVGIG (reference sequence). DNA of the CDR3: TGTGCCTGGAGTTCACAGGGGGCCGGTCAGCCCCAGCATTTT. The encoded protein is CAWSSQGAGQPQHF.

The chain carries TRBV7-9 and TRBJ2-2, with 7 bases aligning to TRBD1. With V trimmed by 5 bases and J by 2 bases, 8 bases remained unmatched. The CDR3 runs to 16 residues. From germline, CDR1 is SEHNR and CDR2 FQNEAQ (reference sequence). CDR3 sequence reads: CASSSRDSRNTGELFF. The CDR3 DNA is TGTGCCAGCAGCAGCCGGGACAGCCGAAACACCGGGGAGCTGTTTTTT.

This clone was counted a few times. The J gene is TRBJ2-1, the V gene TRBV7-2; D is ambiguous. The CDR3 has 15 residues. Per germline, CDR1 SGHTA and CDR2 FQGNSA. Trimming shortened V by 5 bases and J by 8 bases, and 19 bases separated the two germline ends. The CDR3 DNA is TGTGCCAGCAGCCCCCTGGCGCGACGAGGCGATGAGCAGTTCTTC. Translated: CASSPLARRGDEQFF.

This clone occurred once. The J gene is TRBJ2-1, the V gene TRBV6-5; D might be TRBD2 (5 bases). V was shortened by 7 bases and J by 4 bases, with 11 bases between the two germline ends. Germline assignment: CDR1 MNHEY and CDR2 SVGAGI. The CDR3 consists of 13 residues. CDR3 in amino acids: CASTPRGYNEQFF. The CDR3 bases are TGTGCCAGCACCCCCCGGGGATACAATGAGCAGTTCTTC.

The V and J genes are TRBV7-6 and TRBJ2-7; no firm D call. The germline V gene has CDR1 SGHVS and CDR2 FNYEAQ. The ends were cut back, 3 bases at V and 3 bases at J, with 9 bases in the middle. This CDR3 has 13 amino acids. The CDR3 loop reads CASSFSGDYEQYF. As DNA, the CDR3 is TGTGCCAGCAGCTTTTCGGGTGACTACGAGCAGTACTTC.

This clone was picked up many times. This sequence joins TRBV30 and TRBJ2-5; tentatively, D is TRBD1 (7 bases). Germline V CDR1 and CDR2: GTSNPN, SVGIG (reference sequence). The CDR3 loop spans 16 amino acids. With 0 bases removed from V and 2 bases from J, the gap between germline ends came to 16 bases. The CDR3 here is CAWSVLPGGTQETQYF. In DNA, the CDR3 is TGTGCCTGGAGTGTACTCCCAGGGGGGACACAAGAGACCCAGTACTTC.

The chain is built from TRBV5-1 and TRBJ2-2; 10 bases map to TRBD1. V dropped 4 bases and J dropped 3; count of bases not matched to a gene: 6. The CDR3 has 16 amino acids. Germline-derived CDR1 and CDR2 are SGHRS and YFSETQ. The CDR3 loop is CASSPGTGVYTGELFF. The CDR3 nucleotides read TGCGCCAGCAGCCCCGGGACAGGGGTTTACACCGGGGAGCTGTTTTTT.

Written as DNA, the CDR3 is TGTGCCACCAGTGATCGGGGGACAGTGTCTCGATACAATGAGCAGTTCTTC. Translating gives CATSDRGTVSRYNEQFF. V and J are TRBV24-1 and TRBJ2-1; D is perhaps TRBD1 (7 bases). This CDR3 comprises 17 residues. V lost 3 bases to trimming and J lost 4 bases, with 18 bases between them. Germline V gives CDR1 KGHDR, CDR2 SFDVKD.

J is TRBJ2-7 and V is TRBV7-8; D is uncertain. The CDR3 runs 12 residues. Germline V gives CDR1 SGHVS, CDR2 FQNEAQ. The V and J ends lost 5 bases and 4 bases respectively, with 9 bases between them. Here the CDR3 DNA reads TGTGCCAGCAGCCACGAAGAGTACGAGCAGTACTTC. Amino acid sequence: CASSHEEYEQYF.

This clone was detected only once. This chain links TRBV28 with TRBJ2-7; 7 bases agree with TRBD1. The germline V gene has CDR1 MDHEN and CDR2 SYDVKM. Trimming cost V 2 bases and J 1 base; bases outside gene matches: 5. This CDR3 region has 15 residues. CDR3 amino acids: CASSLTDRLSYEQYF. CDR3 nucleotide sequence: TGTGCCAGCAGTTTAACGGACAGGTTATCCTACGAGCAGTACTTC.

This clone has a handful of counts. The gene calls are TRBV19 and TRBJ2-3, with 10 bases lining up with TRBD2. CDR1 is LNHDA and CDR2 is SQIVND in the germline V gene (reference sequence). The CDR3 extends over 16 amino acids. V was pared by 6 bases and J by 3 bases, with 9 bases of the junction left unmatched. The CDR3 here is CASRSRASGSTDTQYF. In nucleotides, the CDR3 is TGTGCCAGTAGATCCCGCGCTAGCGGGAGTACAGATACGCAGTATTTT.

The chain is built from TRBV9 and TRBJ2-3; a possible D gene is TRBD2 (6 bases). Looked up from germline, CDR1 is SGDLS and CDR2 is YYNGEE. This CDR3 spans 14 amino acids. The V and J ends lost 2 bases and 0 bases respectively, with 7 bases between them. The CDR3 bases are TGTGCCAGCAGCGTTACTAGCAGCACAGATACGCAGTATTTT. Its translation: CASSVTSSTDTQYF. Drawing the rest from reference TRBV9 and TRBJ2-3, the complete variable domain is DSGVTQTPKHLITATGQRVTLRCSPRSGDLSVYWYQQSLDQGLQFLIQYYNGEERAKGNILERFSAQQFPDLHSELNLSSLELGDSALYFCASSVTSSTDTQYFGPGTRLTVL.

The V gene is TRBV5-6, the J gene TRBJ2-5; 10 nucleotides agree with TRBD2. CDR3 length: 18 residues. Trimming took 3 bases from V and 1 from J; bases not matched to a gene: 12. Germline CDR1 and CDR2: SGHDT and YYEEEE. The CDR3 DNA reads as TGTGCCAGCAGCTCCCCTCGGGGGAGCGGGAGGGGCCAAGAGACCCAGTACTTC. The encoded protein is CASSSPRGSGRGQETQYF.